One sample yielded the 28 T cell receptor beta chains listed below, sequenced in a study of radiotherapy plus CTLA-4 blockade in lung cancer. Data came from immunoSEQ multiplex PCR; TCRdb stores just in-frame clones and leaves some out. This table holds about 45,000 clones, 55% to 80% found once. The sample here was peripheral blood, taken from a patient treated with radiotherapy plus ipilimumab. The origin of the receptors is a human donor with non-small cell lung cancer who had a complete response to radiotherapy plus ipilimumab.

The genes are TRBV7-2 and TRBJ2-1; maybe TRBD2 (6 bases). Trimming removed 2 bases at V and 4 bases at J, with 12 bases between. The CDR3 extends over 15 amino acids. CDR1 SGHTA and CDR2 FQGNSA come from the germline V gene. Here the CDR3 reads CASSLMGGQYNEQFF. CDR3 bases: TGTGCCAGCAGCTTAATGGGGGGTCAATACAATGAGCAGTTCTTC.

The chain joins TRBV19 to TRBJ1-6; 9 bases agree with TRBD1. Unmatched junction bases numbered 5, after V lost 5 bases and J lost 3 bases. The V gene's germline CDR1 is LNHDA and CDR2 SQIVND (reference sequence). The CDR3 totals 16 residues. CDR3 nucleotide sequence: TGTGCCAGTAGTGCGAGGACAGGGGTCTATAATTCACCCCTCCACTTT. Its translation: CASSARTGVYNSPLHF.

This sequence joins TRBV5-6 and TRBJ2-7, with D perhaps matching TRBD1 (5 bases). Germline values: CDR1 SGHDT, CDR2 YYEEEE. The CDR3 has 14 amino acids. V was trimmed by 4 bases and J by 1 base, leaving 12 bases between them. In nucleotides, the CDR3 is TGTGCCAGCAGCCTCAGGGTAAGGTCCTACGAGCAGTACTTC. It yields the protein CASSLRVRSYEQYF.

The CDR3 region has the DNA TGTGCCACCGCGGGTCTAGTTTCCCTCCACGAGCAGTACTTC. It specifies CATAGLVSLHEQYF. The V call is TRBV2, the J call TRBJ2-5, with a weak D call TRBD2 (5 bases). The DNA matches TRBJ2-7 better at its end, which makes the J call doubtful. The CDR3 runs 14 residues. CDR1 and CDR2 from the germline V gene are SNHLY and FYNNEI.

Here the CDR3 DNA reads TGTGCCAGCAGTTCTCTGATTAGCTCCTATAATTCACCCCTCCACTTT. This encodes CASSSLISSYNSPLHF. V and J are TRBV6-5 and TRBJ1-6; D ambiguous. Trimming left V 4 bases short and J 0 bases short, with 10 bases between. CDR3 length: 16 residues. CDR1 is MNHEY and CDR2 is SVGAGI in the germline V gene.

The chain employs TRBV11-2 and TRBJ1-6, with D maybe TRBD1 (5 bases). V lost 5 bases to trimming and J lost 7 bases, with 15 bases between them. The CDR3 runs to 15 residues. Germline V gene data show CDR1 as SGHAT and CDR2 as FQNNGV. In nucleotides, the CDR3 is TGTGCCAGCAGCCAAGACAGTATTGGGAATTCACCCCTCCACTTT. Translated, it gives CASSQDSIGNSPLHF.

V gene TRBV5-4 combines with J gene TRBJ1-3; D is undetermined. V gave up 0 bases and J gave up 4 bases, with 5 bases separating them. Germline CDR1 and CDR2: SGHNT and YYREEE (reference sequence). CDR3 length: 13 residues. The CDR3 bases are TGTGCCAGCAGCTTGGCCTACGGAAACACCATATATTTT. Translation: CASSLAYGNTIYF.

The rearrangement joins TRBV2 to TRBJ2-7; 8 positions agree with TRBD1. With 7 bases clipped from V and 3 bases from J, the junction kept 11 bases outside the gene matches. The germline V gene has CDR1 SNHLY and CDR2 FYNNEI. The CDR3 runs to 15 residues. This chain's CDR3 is CASNLPGQAFYEQYF. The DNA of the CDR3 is TGTGCCAGCAATCTCCCGGGACAGGCATTCTACGAGCAGTACTTC.

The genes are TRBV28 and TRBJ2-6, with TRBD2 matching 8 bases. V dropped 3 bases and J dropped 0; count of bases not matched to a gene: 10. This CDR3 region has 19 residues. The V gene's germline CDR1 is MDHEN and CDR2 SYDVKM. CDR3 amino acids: CASSLPLAGRSSGANVLTF. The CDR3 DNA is TGTGCCAGCAGTTTGCCCCTAGCGGGCCGTAGCTCTGGGGCCAACGTCCTGACTTTC. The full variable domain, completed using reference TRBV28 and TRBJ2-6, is DVKVTQSSRYLVKRTGEKVFLECVQDMDHENMFWYRQDPGLGLRLIYFSYDVKMKEKGDIPEGYSVSREKKERFSLILESASTNQTSMYLCASSLPLAGRSSGANVLTFGAGSRLTVL.

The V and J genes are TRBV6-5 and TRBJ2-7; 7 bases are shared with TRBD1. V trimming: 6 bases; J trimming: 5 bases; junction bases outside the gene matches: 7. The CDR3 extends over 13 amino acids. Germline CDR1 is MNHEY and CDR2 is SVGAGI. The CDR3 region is CASRETGSHEQYF. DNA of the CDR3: TGTGCCAGCAGAGAGACAGGGTCCCACGAGCAGTACTTC.

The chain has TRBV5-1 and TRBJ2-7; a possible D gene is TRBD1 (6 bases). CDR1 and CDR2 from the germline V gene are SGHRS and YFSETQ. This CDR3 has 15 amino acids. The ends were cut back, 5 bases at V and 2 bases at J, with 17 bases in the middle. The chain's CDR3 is CASSSGTMRTYEQYF. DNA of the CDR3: TGCGCCAGCAGTTCCGGGACAATGAGAACCTACGAGCAGTACTTC.

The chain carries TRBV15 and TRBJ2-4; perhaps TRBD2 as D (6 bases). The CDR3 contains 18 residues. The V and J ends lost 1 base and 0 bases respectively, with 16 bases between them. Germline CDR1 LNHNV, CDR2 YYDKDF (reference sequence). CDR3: CATSRVQDSGLAKNIQYF. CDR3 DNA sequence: TGTGCCACCAGCAGAGTTCAGGACTCGGGACTAGCCAAAAACATTCAGTACTTC.

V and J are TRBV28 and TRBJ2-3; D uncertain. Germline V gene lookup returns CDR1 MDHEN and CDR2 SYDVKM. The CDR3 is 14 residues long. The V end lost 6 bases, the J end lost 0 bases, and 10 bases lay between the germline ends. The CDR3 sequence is CASRTPTSTDTQYF. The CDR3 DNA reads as TGTGCCAGCAGGACACCCACTAGCACAGATACGCAGTATTTT.

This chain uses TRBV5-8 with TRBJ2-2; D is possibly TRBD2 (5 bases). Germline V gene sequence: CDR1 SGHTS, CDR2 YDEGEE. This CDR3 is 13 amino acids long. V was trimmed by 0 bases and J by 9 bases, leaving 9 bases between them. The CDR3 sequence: CASSLGGVRELFF. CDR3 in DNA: TGTGCCAGCAGCTTGGGGGGAGTCAGGGAGCTGTTTTTT.

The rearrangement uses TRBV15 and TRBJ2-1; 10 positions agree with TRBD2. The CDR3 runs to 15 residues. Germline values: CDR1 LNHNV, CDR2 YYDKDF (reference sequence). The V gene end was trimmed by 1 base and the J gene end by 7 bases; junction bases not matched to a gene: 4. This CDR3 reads CATSRVLAGSNEQFF. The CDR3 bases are TGTGCCACCAGCAGAGTACTAGCGGGATCGAATGAGCAGTTCTTC.

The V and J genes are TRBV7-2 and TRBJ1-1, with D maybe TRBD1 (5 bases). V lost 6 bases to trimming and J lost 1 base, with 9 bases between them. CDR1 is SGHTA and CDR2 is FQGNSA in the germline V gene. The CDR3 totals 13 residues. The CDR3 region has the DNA TGTGCCAGCAGTATGGGGCAGAACACTGAAGCTTTCTTT. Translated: CASSMGQNTEAFF.

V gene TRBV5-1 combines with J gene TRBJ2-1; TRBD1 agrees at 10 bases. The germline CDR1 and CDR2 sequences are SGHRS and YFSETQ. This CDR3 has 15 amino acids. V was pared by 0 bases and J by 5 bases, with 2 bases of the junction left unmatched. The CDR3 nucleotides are TGCGCCAGCAGCTTGGAAGGGACAGGGGACAATGAGCAGTTCTTC. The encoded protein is CASSLEGTGDNEQFF. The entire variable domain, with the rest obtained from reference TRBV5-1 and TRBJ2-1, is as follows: KAGVTQTPRYLIKTRGQQVTLSCSPISGHRSVSWYQQTPGQGLQFLFEYFSETQRNKGNFPGRFSGRQFSNSRSEMNVSTLELGDSALYLCASSLEGTGDNEQFFGPGTRLTVL.

The CDR3, as DNA: TGTGCCAGTAGTCCGCCTTCTCGCGGCGCAGATACGCAGTATTTT. Its translation: CASSPPSRGADTQYF. The chain has TRBV19 and TRBJ2-3; D call uncertain. The CDR3 contains 15 residues. Trimming removed 5 bases from V and 4 bases from J, with 16 bases in between. Germline V gene sequence: CDR1 LNHDA, CDR2 SQIVND (reference sequence).

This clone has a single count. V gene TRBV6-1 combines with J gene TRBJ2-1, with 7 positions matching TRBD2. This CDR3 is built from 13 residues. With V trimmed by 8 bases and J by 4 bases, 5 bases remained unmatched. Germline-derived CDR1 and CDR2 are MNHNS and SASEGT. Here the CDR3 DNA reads TGTGCCAGCGGGGGGGACGGATACAATGAGCAGTTCTTC. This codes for CASGGDGYNEQFF.

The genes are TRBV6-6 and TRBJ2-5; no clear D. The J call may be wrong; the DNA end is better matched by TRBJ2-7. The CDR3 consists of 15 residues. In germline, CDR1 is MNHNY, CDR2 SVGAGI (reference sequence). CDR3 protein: CASSQNPEASYEQYF. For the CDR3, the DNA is TGTGCCAGCTCCCAAAACCCAGAGGCCTCCTACGAGCAGTACTTC.

CDR3 loop: CASSLLPGNSVGEQYF. The CDR3 DNA sequence: TGTGCCAGCAGTTTATTACCAGGGAACTCGGTCGGCGAGCAGTACTTC. J is TRBJ2-5 and V is TRBV27; D may be TRBD1 (5 bases). The tail of the sequence fits TRBJ2-7 better, so the J call may be wrong. Germline CDR1 is MNHEY and CDR2 is SMNVEV (reference sequence). The CDR3 length is 16 residues.

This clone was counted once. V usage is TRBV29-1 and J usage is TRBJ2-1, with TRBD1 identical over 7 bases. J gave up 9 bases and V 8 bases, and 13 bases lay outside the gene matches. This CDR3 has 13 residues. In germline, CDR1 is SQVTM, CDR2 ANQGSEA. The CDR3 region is CSTTRGGRGEQFF. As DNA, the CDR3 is TGCAGCACCACCAGAGGGGGCAGGGGTGAGCAGTTCTTC.

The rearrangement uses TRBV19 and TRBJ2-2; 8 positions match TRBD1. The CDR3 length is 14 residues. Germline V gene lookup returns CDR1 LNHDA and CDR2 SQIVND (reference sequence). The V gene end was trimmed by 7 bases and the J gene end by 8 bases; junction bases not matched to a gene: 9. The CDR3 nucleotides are TGTGCCAGTAAAATACAGGGGGGCAGAGGGGAGCTGTTTTTT. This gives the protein CASKIQGGRGELFF. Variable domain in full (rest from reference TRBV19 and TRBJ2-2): DGGITQSPKYLFRKEGQNVTLSCEQNLNHDAMYWYRQDPGQGLRLIYYSQIVNDFQKGDIAEGYSVSREKKESFPLTVTSAQKNPTAFYLCASKIQGGRGELFFGEGSRLTVL.

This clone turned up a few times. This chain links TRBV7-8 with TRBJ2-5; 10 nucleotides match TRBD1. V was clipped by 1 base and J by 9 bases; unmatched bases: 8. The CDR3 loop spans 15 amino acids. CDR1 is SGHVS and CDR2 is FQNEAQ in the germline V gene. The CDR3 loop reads CASSLDDRGRGAQYF. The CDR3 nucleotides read TGTGCCAGCAGCTTAGACGACAGGGGGCGCGGGGCCCAGTACTTC.

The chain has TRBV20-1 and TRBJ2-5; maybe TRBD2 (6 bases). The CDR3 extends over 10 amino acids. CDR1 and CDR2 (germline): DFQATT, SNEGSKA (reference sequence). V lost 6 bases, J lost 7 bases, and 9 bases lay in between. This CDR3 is CSARRGTQYF. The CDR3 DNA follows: TGCAGTGCACGGAGGGGGACCCAGTACTTC.

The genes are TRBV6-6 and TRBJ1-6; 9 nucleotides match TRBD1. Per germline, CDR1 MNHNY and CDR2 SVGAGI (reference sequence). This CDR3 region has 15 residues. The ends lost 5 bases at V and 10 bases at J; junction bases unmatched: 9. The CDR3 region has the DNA TGTGCCAGCAGTCTATCCCGGACAGGGGAATCACCCCTCCACTTT. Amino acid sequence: CASSLSRTGESPLHF.

CDR3 protein: CASSFAVEQFF. Written as DNA, the CDR3 is TGTGCCAGCAGCTTCGCGGTGGAGCAGTTCTTC. The J gene is TRBJ2-1, the V gene TRBV7-9, with unresolved D. The V end lost 3 bases, the J end lost 10 bases, and 7 bases lay between the germline ends. Germline V gene data show CDR1 as SEHNR and CDR2 as FQNEAQ (reference sequence). This CDR3 has 11 amino acids.

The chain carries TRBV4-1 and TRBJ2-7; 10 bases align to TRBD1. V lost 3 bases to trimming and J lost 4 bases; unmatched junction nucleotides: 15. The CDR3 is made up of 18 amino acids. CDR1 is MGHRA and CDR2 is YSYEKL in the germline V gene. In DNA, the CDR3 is TGCGCCAGCAGCCATGCCCTACGCTGGGACAGGGGCATATACGAGCAGTACTTC. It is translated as CASSHALRWDRGIYEQYF.